This section outlines one TCR beta chain sequence together with its context. Its target antigen remains unknown. Nothing much larger sits one base from this clone, and base qualities are not available. The data originate from a study of shared clonotypes between healthy human individuals (TCRdb year 2020). Turning to the overall study: The cohort included a few men and a couple of women between 18 and 49 years of age. Blood TCR repertoires of a handful of healthy adults were deeply sequenced to estimate repertoire size and the extent of clonotype sharing between individuals. Between about 0.94 and 8.9 billion PBMCs per donor were obtained by leukapheresis. For each donor, CD4 naive and CD4 memory were each given three plates, CD8 naive was given two plates, and CD8 memory was given one plate. To increase sequencing depth and limit assay-specific biases, TCR repertoire library preparation and sequencing were carried out by different laboratories using diverse techniques. What the authors observed across the whole study: Only blood was sampled, and tissue TCR repertoires likely differ from those in blood. Compared with non-shared clonotypes, clonotypes shared by all four sorted-subset donors had higher generation probabilities. Even with the large sequencing depth, rarefaction of the sorted-subset datasets indicated that sequencing was incomplete. Naive subsets generally had larger estimated clonotype richness than memory subsets did. When several donors were compared, the shared fraction of clonotypes was about 5.4% for naive CD4, roughly 3.3% for naive CD8, 2.3% for memory CD4, and roughly 0.4% for memory CD8. Because the study included a small number of donors, the genetic and exposure-history diversity represented was limited. Pairwise subsampling led to the expectation that sequencing depth would affect the degree of clonotype sharing among donors.

TCR CDR3 regions were amplified from genomic DNA by multiplex PCR using the deep immunoSEQ assay. Extracted genomic DNA from each cell subset was spread evenly across all wells of several immunoSEQ 96-well plates, with each plate serving as a replicate. For sorted subsets, 200 to 250 ng genomic DNA, equal to some 28,000 T cell genomes, was loaded into each replicate PCR. Purified libraries were measured with a Qubit 3.0 fluorometer, size-checked on a Bioanalyzer 2100, and measured again with the KAPA Library Quantification kit. Each immunoSEQ 96-well plate was sequenced on its own single-read 150-cycle Illumina NextSeq 550 flow cell. Concerning the study's data processing: Because the immunoSEQ output held only junctional sequences and lacked quality scores, the filtering could not match the filtering applied to full-length reads. Sequences were annotated with PyIR, a Python wrapper for IgBLAST v1.9, using IMGT germline references to assign V/J genes and CDR3. Reads were removed for weak V/J assignments (E-value above 1e-6), missing CDR3, stop codons, out-of-frame junctions, or ambiguous translated residues. V3J clonotypes were defined as sequences sharing an identical inferred V gene, J gene, and CDR3 amino acid sequence. Percentage overlap between repertoires was computed as shared unique clonotypes divided by the size of the smaller repertoire. Repertoire richness was assessed with RTK rarefaction, the Chao1 estimator, and Recon v2.1 estimates of unobserved clonotypes. OLGA was used to compute generation probabilities for all TCRbeta clonotypes that the gDNA method yielded from a handful of donors. TCRdb re-hosts the immuneACCESS table, in-frame sequences only. Its copies lack some clones; in the studies checked, an unresolved V gene accounts for under half of them, and the cause for the rest is not known. From that table come the V and J calls and clone size; the DNA was used to work out D and trimming. This sample gives about 2 million clones in total; roughly 95% of them show up just once. 0.85% to 1.3% of the sample comes from the top ten.

For the CD8 naive samples, CD45RO-negative cells were positively selected for CCR7, yielding a CD45RA+CCR7+ population from which TemRA cells were excluded. The donors were healthy, HIV-negative adults with no recently reported acute infections or vaccinations. Only Caucasian adults living in Nashville, Tennessee, USA were represented among the donors. Blood was collected by leukapheresis, and PBMCs were isolated by Ficoll-Histopaque density gradient centrifugation and then cryopreserved in liquid nitrogen vapor phase. Purity and quantity of every magnetically sorted T cell population were checked by analytical flow cytometry. Genomic DNA was isolated from every sorted fraction and measured by UV absorbance on a Nanodrop 2000c. The CDR3 runs 16 amino acids, cysteine and phenylalanine included. Only the CDR3 region is kept as DNA, spanning 48 bases read in frame from base 1. Trimming takes 0 bases off V and 6 bases off J; junction bases not matched to a gene: 10. CDR1 and CDR2, per the germline V gene, are SGHRS and YFSETQ.

The sequence was collected from a man aged 18 to 30 in good health. This chain is built from TRBV5-1 and TRBJ2-7; TRBD2 agrees with 9 junctional bases. The sample taken for sequencing was naive CD8+ T cells sorted from blood. According to the study, the label for this sample's cell subset or site signals: CD45RA+CCR7+. The CDR3: CASSLGPGLAFIEQYF. At the DNA level, the sequence is TGCGCCAGCAGCTTGGGACCGGGACTAGCATTTATCGAGCAGTACTTC.